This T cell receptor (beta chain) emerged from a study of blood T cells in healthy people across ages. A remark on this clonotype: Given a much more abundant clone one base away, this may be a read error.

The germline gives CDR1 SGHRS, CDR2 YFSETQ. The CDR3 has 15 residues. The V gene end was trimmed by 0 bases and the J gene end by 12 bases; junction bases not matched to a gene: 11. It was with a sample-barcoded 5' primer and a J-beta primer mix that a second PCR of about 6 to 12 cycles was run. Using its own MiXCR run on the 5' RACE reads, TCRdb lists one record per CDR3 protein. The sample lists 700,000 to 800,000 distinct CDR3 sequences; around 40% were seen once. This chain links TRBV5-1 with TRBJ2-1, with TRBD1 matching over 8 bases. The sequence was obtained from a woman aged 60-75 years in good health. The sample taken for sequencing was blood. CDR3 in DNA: TGCGCCAGCAGCTTGGTCGGCAGGGGGCCCGATGGGCAGTTCTTC. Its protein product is CASSLVGRGPDGQFF.